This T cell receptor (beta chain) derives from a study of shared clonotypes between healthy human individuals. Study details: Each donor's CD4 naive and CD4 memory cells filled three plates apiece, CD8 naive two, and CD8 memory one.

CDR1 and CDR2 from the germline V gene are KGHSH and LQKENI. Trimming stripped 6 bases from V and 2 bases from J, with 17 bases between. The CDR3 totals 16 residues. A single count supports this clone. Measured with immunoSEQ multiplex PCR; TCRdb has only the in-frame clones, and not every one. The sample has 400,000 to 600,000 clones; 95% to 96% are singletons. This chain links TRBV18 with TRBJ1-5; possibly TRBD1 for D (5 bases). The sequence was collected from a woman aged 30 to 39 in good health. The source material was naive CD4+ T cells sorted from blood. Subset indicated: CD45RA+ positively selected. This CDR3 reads CASSLSQGGGNQPQHF. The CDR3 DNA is TGTGCCAGCTCCCTGAGTCAGGGCGGCGGCAATCAGCCCCAGCATTTT.